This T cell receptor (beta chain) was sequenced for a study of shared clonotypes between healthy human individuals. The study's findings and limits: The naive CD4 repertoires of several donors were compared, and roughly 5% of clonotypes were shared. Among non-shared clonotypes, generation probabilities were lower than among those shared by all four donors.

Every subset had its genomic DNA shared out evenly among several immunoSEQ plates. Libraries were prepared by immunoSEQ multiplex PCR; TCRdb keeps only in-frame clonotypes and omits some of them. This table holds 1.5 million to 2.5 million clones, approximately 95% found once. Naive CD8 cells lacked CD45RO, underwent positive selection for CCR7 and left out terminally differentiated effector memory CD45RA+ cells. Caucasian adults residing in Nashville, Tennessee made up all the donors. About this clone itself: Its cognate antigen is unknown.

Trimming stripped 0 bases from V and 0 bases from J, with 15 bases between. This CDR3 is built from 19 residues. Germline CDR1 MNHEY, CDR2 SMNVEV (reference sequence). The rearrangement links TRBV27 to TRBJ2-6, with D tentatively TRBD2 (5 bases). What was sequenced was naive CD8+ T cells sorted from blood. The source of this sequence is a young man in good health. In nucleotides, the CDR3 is TGTGCCAGCAGTTTATCGACGGGGTTACGAACCTCTGGGGCCAACGTCCTGACTTTC. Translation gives CASSLSTGLRTSGANVLTF.